Listed below are T cell receptor beta chains from one sample, sequenced in a study of regulatory T cells in long-lasting Graves disease. TCRdb reprocessed the multiplex PCR reads via MiXCR and lists one record per CDR3 protein. The sample includes 200,000 to 250,000 distinct CDR3 sequences, roughly 19% of them seen just once. Separately, the same data were catalogued under a study of T cells in Graves' hyperthyroidism and ophthalmopathy.

Sequencing used peripheral blood mononuclear cells (PBMCs), obtained at new diagnosis, from a patient treated with antithyroid drugs. The receptors were gathered from a woman in her twenties or thirties with Graves disease. Each CDR3 is given with its conserved first and last residue. The D gene is left open where the match is weak. The listing skips clone size in some rows; elsewhere it reads once, few, many or a size class.

NA	TRBV28	many	TRBJ1-2	CASSLSGFGYTF	TGTGCCAGCAGTTTATCCGGGTTTGGCTACACCTTC
TRBD2	TRBV20-1	NA	TRBJ2-4	CSAWGGTSGNVGIQYF	TGCAGTGCCTGGGGGGGGACTAGCGGGAACGTGGGCATTCAGTACTTC
TRBD2	TRBV5-1	NA	TRBJ2-7	CASRGGSGSLSYEQYF	TGCGCCAGCAGGGGGGGTAGCGGGAGTTTGTCCTACGAGCAGTACTTC
NA	TRBV12-3/TRBV12-4	many	TRBJ1-4	CASSLRRNEKLFF	TGTGCCAGCAGTTTGCGCCGTAATGAAAAACTGTTTTTT
NA	TRBV7-6	many	TRBJ2-2	CASSLNHLTSPGELFF	TGTGCCAGCAGCCTTAACCACCTGACTAGTCCCGGGGAGCTGTTTTTT
NA	TRBV6-1	few	TRBJ1-2	CASSPQMEPTYGYTF	TGTGCCAGCAGTCCCCAGATGGAACCTACCTATGGCTACACCTTC
NA	TRBV5-6	NA	TRBJ1-1	CASSLVPGVNTEAFF	TGTGCCAGCAGCTTGGTTCCGGGGGTGAACACTGAAGCTTTCTTT
NA	TRBV2	many	TRBJ1-1	CASRDPGTEAFF	TGTGCCAGCAGGGATCCGGGCACTGAAGCTTTCTTT
NA	TRBV7-2	many	TRBJ2-1	CASSLFYEQFF	TGTGCCAGCAGCTTATTTTATGAGCAGTTCTTC
NA	TRBV3-1	NA	TRBJ1-5	CASSGEGGSQHF	TGTGCCAGCAGCGGGGAAGGGGGGTCCCAGCATTTT
NA	TRBV7-9	few	TRBJ2-3	CASNRDTDTQYF	TGTGCCAGCAATAGGGATACAGATACGCAGTATTTT
NA	TRBV20-1	many	TRBJ2-7	CSAREGTELYEQYF	TGCAGTGCTAGAGAGGGGACGGAACTCTACGAGCAGTACTTC
NA	TRBV7-2	NA	TRBJ2-7	CASSLAGRSYEQYF	TGTGCCAGCAGCTTAGCTGGCCGCTCCTACGAGCAGTACTTC
TRBD1	TRBV28	many	TRBJ1-5	CASSSDREAYQPQHF	TGTGCCAGCAGTTCTGACAGGGAGGCGTATCAGCCCCAGCATTTT
NA	TRBV3-1	many	TRBJ2-3	CASSQDLTGTTDTQYF	TGTGCCAGCAGCCAAGATCTAACAGGTACCACAGATACGCAGTATTTT
NA	TRBV7-9	many	TRBJ1-6	CASSALGSLHF	TGTGCCAGCAGCGCCCTTGGGTCCCTCCACTTT
NA	TRBV5-4	few	TRBJ1-2	CASLREGNYGYTF	TGTGCCTCCCTCCGAGAGGGAAACTATGGCTACACCTTC
NA	TRBV13	many	TRBJ2-3	CASGESGGTTDTQYF	TGTGCCAGCGGCGAATCGGGGGGCACGACAGATACGCAGTATTTT
TRBD1	TRBV27	many	TRBJ1-5	CASSLYRGALRTQHF	TGTGCCAGCAGTTTATACAGGGGGGCCCTTCGAACCCAGCATTTT
NA	TRBV11-2	NA	TRBJ1-1	CASSLGVPMNTEAFF	TGTGCCAGCAGCTTAGGGGTCCCTATGAACACTGAAGCTTTCTTT
NA	TRBV12-3/TRBV12-4	many	TRBJ2-6	CASSRTGFSGANVLTF	TGTGCCAGCAGTCGTACAGGGTTCTCTGGGGCCAACGTCCTGACTTTC
TRBD2	TRBV5-4	many	TRBJ2-3	CASSLIAGGRTDTQYF	TGTGCCAGCAGCCTTATAGCGGGAGGACGGACAGATACGCAGTATTTT
TRBD2	TRBV20-1	many	TRBJ2-7	CSASRLAGVLYEQYF	TGCAGTGCGAGTAGACTAGCGGGGGTGTTATACGAGCAGTACTTC
TRBD2	TRBV2	once	TRBJ2-3	CASSDPGRPTDTQYF	TGTGCCAGCAGTGACCCCGGGAGGCCGACAGATACGCAGTATTTT
NA	TRBV27	many	TRBJ2-6	CASSLSRLRGANVLTF	TGTGCCAGCAGTTTGAGTCGGCTGAGGGGGGCCAACGTCCTGACTTTC
NA	TRBV11-2	many	TRBJ1-2	CASSPGFSGYTF	TGTGCCAGCAGCCCAGGGTTTTCGGGCTACACCTTC
TRBD2	TRBV29-1	many	TRBJ2-7	CSVEWDYSLGQQYF	TGCAGCGTTGAGTGGGACTACAGCTTGGGCCAGCAGTACTTC
NA	TRBV15	many	TRBJ1-6	CATSRDSGATSPLHF	TGTGCCACCAGCAGAGATAGTGGGGCAACTTCACCCCTCCACTTT